A selection of T cell receptor beta chains follows, all from one sample in a study of blood T cell repertoires in COVID-19. Assay: immunoSEQ multiplex PCR; the TCRdb copy retains only in-frame clones and omits some. The sample has approximately 140,000 clones; roughly 80% are singletons. The sequenced sample was peripheral blood. These receptors were collected from a man between 65 and 85 years old with acute or convalescent COVID-19. CDR3s include the opening cysteine and the closing phenylalanine or tryptophan. The D gene is left open where the match is weak. The listing skips clone size in some rows; elsewhere it reads once, few, many or a size class.

>TRBV19|.|TRBJ1-5|TRBD1
TGTGCCAGTAGTGCTACAGGGGGCAGTCAGCCCCAGCATTTT
CASSATGGSQPQHF
>TRBV27|.|TRBJ1-5|.
TGTGCCAGCAGTTTATCGGGGACATCGGGCCAGCCCCAGCATTTT
CASSLSGTSGQPQHF
>TRBV5-1|.|TRBJ1-1|.
TGCGCCAGCAGCTTGGGACCGCAAAGGGGCACTGAAGCTTTCTTT
CASSLGPQRGTEAFF
>TRBV7-9|.|TRBJ1-1|.
TGTGCCAGCAGCTTAGCGGGGGCCCATGAAGCTTTCTTT
CASSLAGAHEAFF
>TRBV5-1|few|TRBJ1-5|TRBD1
TGCGCCAGCAGCTTGGTAGGGGGCGATCAGCCCCAGCATTTT
CASSLVGGDQPQHF
>TRBV6-5|many|TRBJ2-7|TRBD2
TGTGCCACAGGGAGGGTCCACGAGCAGTACTTC
CATGRVHEQYF
>TRBV28|once|TRBJ1-3|.
TGTGCCAGCACCTCCCGAAACACCATATATTTT
CASTSRNTIYF
>TRBV18|.|TRBJ2-7|.
TGTGCCAGCTCACCGCTAGCTGATCTCTACGAGCAGTACTTC
CASSPLADLYEQYF
>TRBV11-2|.|TRBJ1-4|TRBD1
TGTGCCAGCACGACAGGGCGGACTAATGAAAAACTGTTTTTT
CASTTGRTNEKLFF
>TRBV10-2|.|TRBJ2-5|TRBD2
TGCGCCAGCAGTGATCTAGCGGGGGAAGAGACCCAGTACTTC
CASSDLAGEETQYF
>TRBV6-1|once|TRBJ2-7|.
TGTGCCAGCAGTGAAGTAGACTCCTACGAGCAGTACTTC
CASSEVDSYEQYF
>TRBV7-2|.|TRBJ1-1|.
TGTGCCAGCAGCTTCCAGGGGTATGGTGAAGCTTTCTTT
CASSFQGYGEAFF
>TRBV18|few|TRBJ2-2|.
TGTGCCAGCTCACCTAGTACAGGGACCGGGGAGCTGTTTTTT
CASSPSTGTGELFF
>TRBV6-4|.|TRBJ2-5|TRBD1
TGTGCCAGCAGTGTCGACAGGGGACAGACCCAGTACTTC
CASSVDRGQTQYF
>TRBV27|.|TRBJ1-5|.
TGTGCCAGCAGTTCGGGGGGCGGCTCTCGCAATCAGCCCCAGCATTTT
CASSSGGGSRNQPQHF
>TRBV2|.|TRBJ2-5|.
TGTGCCAGCAGGTCTCAGGAGGGGAGACGGACCCAGTACTTC
CASRSQEGRRTQYF
>TRBV19|.|TRBJ2-5|.
TGTGCCAGTAGTACGAAAACTCCAGGGGCCGGAGAGACCCAGTACTTC
CASSTKTPGAGETQYF
>TRBV5-1|.|TRBJ1-1|TRBD1
TGCGCCAGCAGCTTGGTGGGACAGGGGGACACTGAAGCTTTCTTT
CASSLVGQGDTEAFF
>TRBV29-1|.|TRBJ1-3|.
TGCAGCGCCGGGGAGGTGGGGGTCTCTGGAAACACCATATATTTT
CSAGEVGVSGNTIYF
>TRBV6-5|.|TRBJ1-3|TRBD1
TGTGCCAGCAGTTACTCAACAGGGGGCTCTGGAAACACCATATATTTT
CASSYSTGGSGNTIYF
>TRBV9|.|TRBJ2-1|TRBD2
TGTGCCAGCAGCCCCCGTGGGCTAGCGGTTACGAGGACCACCTACAATGAGCAGTTCTTC
CASSPRGLAVTRTTYNEQFF
>TRBV3-1/TRBV3-2|.|TRBJ2-1|.
TGTGCCAGCAGCCAAGGGGCTGAGCAGTTCTTC
CASSQGAEQFF
>TRBV5-1|.|TRBJ2-5|.
TGCGCCAGCAGCTCAGGTGGGGGGGAGACCCAGTACTTC
CASSSGGGETQYF
>TRBV5-4|few|TRBJ1-1|.
TGTGCCAGCAGCCAGACAGCGAACACTGAAGCTTTCTTT
CASSQTANTEAFF
>TRBV5-4|.|TRBJ2-5|.
TGTGCCAGCAGCCCCCCTGGACAAGGGGAAGAGACCCAGTACTTC
CASSPPGQGEETQYF
>TRBV2|few|TRBJ2-2|.
TGTGCCAGTCAGCGTACCGGGGAGCTGTTTTTT
CASQRTGELFF
>TRBV4-1|.|TRBJ2-5|TRBD2
TGCGCCAGCAGCCAAGATAGGGGGGGGAGGTTTAGCGGGAGACAAGAGACCCAGTACTTC
CASSQDRGGRFSGRQETQYF
>TRBV10-2|.|TRBJ2-7|TRBD2
TGCGCCAGCAGCGACCCGGGACTACTCTACGAGCAGTACTTC
CASSDPGLLYEQYF
>TRBV7-3|once|TRBJ2-5|TRBD1
TGTGCCAGCAGCTTATTCCCCAGGGGACAGGTAAAAGAGACCCAGTACTTC
CASSLFPRGQVKETQYF
>TRBV2|.|TRBJ2-3|TRBD1
TGTGCCAGCAGTGGGGACAGCCTAAAAAGTGGCACAGATACGCAGTATTTT
CASSGDSLKSGTDTQYF
>TRBV23-1|.|TRBJ2-7|.
TGCGCCAGCAGGAGAGATCCCTACGAGCAGTACTTC
CASRRDPYEQYF
>TRBV13|.|TRBJ2-3|TRBD1
TGTGCCAGCAGCCCGGACAGGGGGCCGGGAGATACGCAGTATTTT
CASSPDRGPGDTQYF
>TRBV6-5|.|TRBJ1-1|TRBD1
TGTGCCAGCAGTTACGATCGGACAGGGGGCACTGAAGCTTTCTTT
CASSYDRTGGTEAFF
>TRBV18|.|TRBJ2-1|TRBD2
TGTGCCAGCTCACCGGCTAGCGGGGGGTCTGGAGGCAATGAGCAGTTCTTC
CASSPASGGSGGNEQFF